The clone carrying this T cell receptor (beta chain) was seen just once. Antigen specificity is unknown. This record comes from a study of immune evolution from preneoplasia to lung adenocarcinoma. Study-level results: Clonality was highest in normal lung, lower in later-stage lesions apparently.

Trimming removed 4 bases from V and 2 bases from J; junction bases left unmatched: 4. CDR1 is SGHVS and CDR2 is FQNEAQ in the germline V gene. The CDR3 has 14 amino acids. Method: immunoSEQ multiplex PCR; TCRdb's copy keeps in-frame clones and lacks some. The sample carries around 6,000 clones, over 60% recorded once. The receptor was isolated from a person aged 60-79 years with lung adenocarcinoma. Input material: FFPE minimally invasive lung adenocarcinoma tissue. The chain joins TRBV7-8 to TRBJ2-7; 8 nucleotides agree with TRBD2. The CDR3, as DNA: TGTGCCAGCAGCTGGCGGGGGGTGGCCTACGAGCAGTACTTC. Protein: CASSWRGVAYEQYF.